These 8 T cell receptor beta chains originate from one sample sequenced in a study of T-cell reconstitution after alpha-beta-depleted transplantation in children (dated by TCRdb to 2016 to 2017). The library was produced with PCR. Sequenced on an Illumina HiSeq 2500. TCR libraries were prepared with molecular barcoding, using unique molecular identifiers to normalize TCRbeta repertoire quantification. In TCRdb, the public reads were trimmed at Q25 with fastp and aligned with MiXCR, with productive beta chains retained. Under each unique CDR3 protein, matching rows form one entry showing the most common genes and DNA. The sample table shows about 400,000 distinct CDR3 sequences, and about an eighth are seen once. Of the sample, about 4% is held by the ten largest clones. Source: PBMCs, taken from the stem cell graft. These receptors were obtained from a human donor who donated a stem cell graft to a child with Fanconi anemia.

This clonotype was observed a handful of times. This rearrangement joins TRBV7-2 to TRBJ1-1; D not certain. This CDR3 is built from 11 residues. CDR1 and CDR2 from the germline V gene are SGHTA and FQGNSA. Trimming removed 3 bases at V and 7 bases at J, with 6 bases between. CDR3 sequence reads: CASSFRNEAFF. In DNA form, the CDR3 reads TGTGCCAGCAGCTTCCGGAATGAAGCTTTCTTT.

CDR3 sequence reads: CASSLFSPQFRDTQYF. CDR3 DNA sequence: TGTGCCAGCAGCTTATTTAGCCCACAGTTCCGAGATACGCAGTATTTT. The J gene is TRBJ2-3, the V gene TRBV7-2; D is uncertain. This CDR3 has 16 amino acids. Germline CDR1 SGHTA, CDR2 FQGNSA. V gave up 2 bases and J gave up 5 bases, with 17 bases separating them.

This clonotype was picked up many times. This chain uses TRBV5-6 with TRBJ1-1; no reliable D call. Germline assignment: CDR1 SGHDT and CDR2 YYEEEE. The ends were cut back, 6 bases at V and 0 bases at J, with 18 bases in the middle. This CDR3 region has 16 residues. The CDR3 DNA is TGTGCCAGCAACCATGGCGGAGTTTTCATGAACACTGAAGCTTTCTTT. This gives the protein CASNHGGVFMNTEAFF.

The gene calls are TRBV5-5 and TRBJ1-5; D is perhaps TRBD1 (6 bases). The CDR3 length is 14 residues. Germline-derived CDR1 and CDR2 are SGHKS and YYEKEE (reference sequence). V was shortened by 2 bases and J by 6 bases, with 12 bases between the two germline ends. DNA for the CDR3: TGTGCCAGCAGCTTATCAGGGGAAGGTCAGCCCCAGCATTTT. It is translated as CASSLSGEGQPQHF.

The CDR3 is CASSYPSRGRPFAYEQYV. The CDR3 nucleotides are TGTGCCAGCAGTTACCCTTCACGGGGCCGGCCTTTCGCCTACGAGCAGTACGTC. The chain employs TRBV6-7 and TRBJ2-7; perhaps D is TRBD1 or TRBD2 (5 bases each). TRBV6-7 carries the ORF label, with uncertain function. V gave up 2 bases and J gave up 2 bases, with 22 bases separating them. The length of the CDR3 is 18 residues.

This clonotype was observed a few times. The chain couples TRBV7-2 to TRBJ1-1; D is undetermined. Trimming left V 8 bases short and J 1 base short, with 5 bases between. CDR1 and CDR2 (germline): SGHTA, FQGNSA. The CDR3 runs to 11 residues. The CDR3 loop is CASGWNTEAFF. The DNA for the CDR3 is TGTGCCAGCGGGTGGAACACTGAAGCTTTCTTT.

This chain links TRBV4-2 with TRBJ1-1; TRBD1 aligns across 10 bases. This CDR3 contains 18 residues. The V and J ends lost 1 base and 2 bases, in that order; junction bases with no gene match: 10. CDR1 LGHNA and CDR2 YNFKEQ come from the germline V gene. The CDR3 DNA sequence: TGTGCCAGCAGCCAAGCGGGGACAGGGGCCATAAGTAACACTGAAGCTTTCTTT. It yields the protein CASSQAGTGAISNTEAFF.

The chain is built from TRBV7-6 and TRBJ2-1; D gene unclear. In germline, CDR1 is SGHVS, CDR2 FNYEAQ. The CDR3 runs 15 residues. Trimming took off 4 bases at V and 1 base at J, with 11 bases between the two ends. In nucleotides, the CDR3 is TGTGCCAGCAGCTCACGGATCCTATCCTACAATGAGCAGTTCTTC. It yields the protein CASSSRILSYNEQFF.